The sequence of this T cell receptor (beta chain) was determined in a study of T cell responses to AZD1222 COVID-19 vaccine (dated by TCRdb to about 2021). Study-level background: Because spike-specific TCR depth and breadth did not differ between the two schedules, AZD1222 recipients who got a second dose at roughly 4 weeks were pooled with those who got a second dose at roughly 12 weeks. A total of approximately 240 trial participants underwent TCR sequencing, of whom approximately 210 received two doses of AZD1222 and about 25 received two doses of the MenACWY control vaccine. Trial participants were enrolled into age subgroups of 18-55, 56-69 and 70-plus years, which contained roughly 150, 30 and 60 TCR-sequenced participants, respectively.

The CDR3 regions of human TCRbeta chains were analyzed by immunosequencing. The authors' analysis ran thus. TCRs in the repertoires were compared against a reference library of SARS-CoV-2-specific TCRs that had been generated with the MIRA antigen-specificity platform. Breadth meant the fraction of unique TCRs that were SARS-CoV-2-associated, whereas depth meant the fraction of total T cells that were SARS-CoV-2-associated. Using the MIRA data, each spike-specific TCR was assigned both to the spike region to which the TCR was reactive and to a CD4 or CD8 class. Log10-transformed breadth and depth values were compared by one-way ANOVA with Sidak's multiple comparisons tests. Imported from immuneACCESS, the table was reduced by TCRdb to in-frame sequences with V and J called. These copies leave out some clones; in studies compared against another copy, an unresolved V gene accounts for under half, and the cause of the remainder is not known. That table furnishes V, J and clone size, whereas the DNA furnished D and trimming. Within this sample are 100,000 to 150,000 clones, with roughly nine tenths of them counted one time only. The ten largest make up 1.3% to 1.5% of the sample.

This clone has a single count. Its antigen target is currently unknown. Base qualities were left out, and no much larger clone turns up one base away. CDR1 SGDLS and CDR2 YYNGEE are derived from the germline V gene. The cysteine opens and the phenylalanine closes a CDR3 of 12 amino acids. CDR3 DNA only is kept here, 36 bases in frame from base 1. Trimming takes 4 bases from V and 5 bases from J, and the germline ends sit 9 bases apart. The meaning of the sample's time point label: baseline before first vaccination. Samples from vaccinated people were obtained from the UK trials COV001 and COV002, which included a single-blind randomized controlled phase 2/3 trial of AZD1222 (ChAdOx1 nCoV-19) in healthy adults. For TCRbeta chain sequencing, PBMC samples were collected from trial participants at day 0 and at day 28 after the second dose. Study-level results and caveats: Because no day 14 peak-response samples were available, repertoires were characterized only after the peak T cell response. Participants were mostly white British and included more females than males, and it was suggested by the authors that clonal diversity may have been underestimated. A significant rise in spike-specific TCR breadth and depth was observed after two AZD1222 doses relative to day 0 and relative to MenACWY recipients. Reportedly, close to half of the unique spike-specific TCRs recognized epitopes lying outside the regions that are mutated in the B.1.351 and B.1.1.7 variants. The whole spike protein was spanned by vaccine-associated CD4 TCRs, and dominant responses were seen in regions 160-218 and 743-854. Conclusions about previously exposed vaccinees were limited because only a handful of AZD1222 recipients were SARS-CoV-2 seropositive at baseline. The 56-69-year group was small, and its depth increase did not reach significance, likely because of low power.

The sequencing here drew on peripheral blood, taken on day 0 of AZD1222 vaccination. The chain is assembled from TRBV9 and TRBJ2-5; the D gene cannot be named for sure. This clonotype was sampled from an adult in good health. Read as DNA, the sequence is TGTGCCAGCAGCCCCCCTGGGGAGACCCAGTACTTC. This is translated as CASSPPGETQYF.